This T cell receptor beta chain was recovered during a study of cytomegalovirus exposure and HLA in healthy donors. Whole-study results and caveats: Owing to their indistinguishability, certain V segments, notably TRBV6-2 and TRBV6-3, were excluded.

Amplification used 60 Vbeta primers and 13 Jbeta primers. Generated by immunoSEQ multiplex PCR, the TCRdb table keeps only in-frame clones and is missing some. The sample records about 180,000 clones, 60% to 80% being singletons. Of note for this clone: Antigen unknown.

Germline-derived CDR1 and CDR2 are LGHNA and YNFKEQ. The length of the CDR3 is 17 residues. J gave up 10 bases and V 6 bases, and 15 bases lay outside the gene matches. What was sequenced was PBMCs. This clonotype was sampled from a man aged 35 to 55 in good health and CMV-seropositive. This sequence joins TRBV4-2 and TRBJ2-1; the match to TRBD2 covers 13 bases. As DNA, the CDR3 is TGTGCCAGCAGTTTCTGGGAACTAGCGGGAGGGCCGGGCGAGCAGTTCTTC. Translation gives CASSFWELAGGPGEQFF.